A single T cell receptor beta chain is shown here with its context. Its antigen is not identified. Measured with immunoSEQ multiplex PCR; TCRdb has only the in-frame clones, and not every one. Of around 22,000 clones in the sample, 85% to 90% were seen once. Looked up from germline, CDR1 is SGHTA and CDR2 is FQGNSA. This CDR3 has 14 amino acids. V was clipped by 2 bases and J by 10 bases, with 12 bases between them. The sample is drawn from a study of OX40 agonist ivuxolimab in advanced cancers. At the level of the study: Given to patients was ivuxolimab, an agonistic anti-OX40 (CD134) antibody. Two cutaneous melanoma patients and one hepatocellular carcinoma patient, three in all, had partial responses.

Study results and limitations: Among expanded peripheral T cells, antigen specificity went undetermined.

This chain uses TRBV7-2 with TRBJ1-6, with a possible D match to TRBD1 (5 bases). The sample here was CD4+ or CD8+ T cells sorted from blood, taken in a trial of the OX40 agonist ivuxolimab. The receptor's source is an adult with an advanced solid tumor such as melanoma, head and neck, liver or kidney cancer. In nucleotides, the CDR3 is TGTGCCAGCAGCTTAACACGGGACCAGTCACCCCTCCACTTT. Protein: CASSLTRDQSPLHF.